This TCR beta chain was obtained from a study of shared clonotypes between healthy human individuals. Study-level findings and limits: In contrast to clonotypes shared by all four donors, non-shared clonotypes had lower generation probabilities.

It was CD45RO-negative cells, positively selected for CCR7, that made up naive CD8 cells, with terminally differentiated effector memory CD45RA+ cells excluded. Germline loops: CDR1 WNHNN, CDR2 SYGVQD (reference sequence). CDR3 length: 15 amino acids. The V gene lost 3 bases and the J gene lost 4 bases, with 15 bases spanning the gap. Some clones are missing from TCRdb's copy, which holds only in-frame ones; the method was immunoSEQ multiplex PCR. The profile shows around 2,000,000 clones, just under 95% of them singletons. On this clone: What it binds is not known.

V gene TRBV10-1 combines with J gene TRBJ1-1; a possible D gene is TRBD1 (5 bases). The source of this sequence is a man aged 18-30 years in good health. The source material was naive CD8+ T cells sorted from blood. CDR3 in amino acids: CASSEGAGSVTEAFF. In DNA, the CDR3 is TGCGCCAGCAGTGAAGGAGCAGGGTCGGTCACTGAAGCTTTCTTT.